The 25 T cell receptor beta chains presented below share a single source sample, sequenced in a study of post-analysis software for immune sequencing data. Every TCR beta cDNA library bore unique molecular identifiers. MiXCR, run by TCRdb on the PCR reads, gives a single entry per CDR3 protein. This sample yields fewer than 850,000 distinct CDR3 sequences, of which 30% are seen a single time; more than 0.45% belongs to the top ten. Whole-study results and caveats: Roughly five TRBV segments appeared more often in patients than in controls, and TRBV5-6, TRBV5-1 and TRBV20-1 were among these.

These receptors' antigens are unknown. The specimen sequenced was blood. These TCRs come from a girl between 10 and 17 years old with multiple sclerosis.

This clonotype was seen a handful of times. The rearrangement links TRBV5-1 to TRBJ2-3; 9 bases align to TRBD1. J lost 3 bases, V lost 4 bases, and 9 bases had no gene match. CDR3 size: 16 residues. Germline CDR1 reads SGHRS; CDR2 reads YFSETQ. The DNA for the CDR3 is TGCGCCAGCAGCCCCCTGGGGACAGGGAATACAGATACGCAGTATTTT. Translated: CASSPLGTGNTDTQYF.

CDR3 sequence (DNA): TGTGCCAGCACCTTCAGGACAGGGGGTTTCGACGAGCAGTACTTC. The encoded protein is CASTFRTGGFDEQYF. The rearrangement joins TRBV28 to TRBJ2-5; the match to TRBD1 covers 10 bases. The better agreement between TRBJ2-7 and the DNA end casts doubt on the J call. The CDR3 covers 15 residues. Germline CDR1 is MDHEN and CDR2 is SYDVKM.

This chain links TRBV20-1 with TRBJ2-3; the D is unclear. Germline-derived CDR1 and CDR2 are DFQATT and SNEGSKA (reference sequence). The CDR3 extends over 15 amino acids. Trimming removed 3 bases from V and 2 bases from J, with 15 bases in between. CDR3 in amino acids: CSASAVDGYTDTQYF. The CDR3 nucleotides are TGCAGTGCTAGCGCAGTCGATGGGTACACAGATACGCAGTATTTT.

This chain connects TRBV10-2 to TRBJ1-1; D is uncertain. The CDR3 is 11 residues long. V was pared by 4 bases and J by 4 bases, with 4 bases between. Looked up from germline, CDR1 is WSHSY and CDR2 is SAAADI. In DNA form, the CDR3 reads TGCGCCAGCAGTGGGGTCACTGAAGCTTTCTTT. Its translation: CASSGVTEAFF.

The chain uses TRBV20-1 and TRBJ1-6; the D is unclear. This CDR3 spans 14 amino acids. CDR1 DFQATT and CDR2 SNEGSKA come from the germline V gene (reference sequence). V was shortened by 6 bases and J by 1 base, with 10 bases between the two germline ends. The CDR3 bases are TGCAGTGCCACCGGTGGATCCTATAATTCACCCCTCCACTTT. Encoded protein: CSATGGSYNSPLHF.

The chain has TRBV20-1 and TRBJ2-7, with 10 bases that match TRBD2. The germline gives CDR1 DFQATT, CDR2 SNEGSKA (reference sequence). CDR3 length: 17 amino acids. J was trimmed by 3 bases and V by 6 bases; bases with no gene match: 17. The CDR3: CSAKRVTSGVLVYEQYF. CDR3 DNA: TGCAGTGCAAAACGCGTAACTAGCGGGGTTTTGGTCTACGAGCAGTACTTC.

The genes are TRBV7-2 and TRBJ1-1; D is undetermined. Germline values: CDR1 SGHTA, CDR2 FQGNSA. The CDR3 extends over 13 amino acids. V lost 10 bases, J lost 10 bases, and 22 bases lay in between. The CDR3 DNA is TGTGCCAACTCTGAACAACCGGGAATGGTAGCTTTCTTT. Its protein is CANSEQPGMVAFF.

The chain uses TRBV2 and TRBJ2-5; D might be TRBD1 or TRBD2, each matching 5 bases. The CDR3 is 14 residues long. Germline V gene data show CDR1 as SNHLY and CDR2 as FYNNEI. V lost 4 bases to trimming and J lost 0 bases, with 9 bases between them. CDR3 residues: CASSVGTNQETQYF. DNA of the CDR3: TGTGCCAGCAGTGTTGGGACCAACCAAGAGACCCAGTACTTC. The full variable domain, completed using reference TRBV2 and TRBJ2-5, is EPEVTQTPSHQVTQMGQEVILRCVPISNHLYFYWYRQILGQKVEFLVSFYNNEISEKSEIFDDQFSVERPDGSNFTLKIRSTKLEDSAMYFCASSVGTNQETQYFGPGTRLLVL.

This clonotype turned up a few times. The chain employs TRBV7-2 and TRBJ2-1, with 7 bases fitting TRBD1. With 5 bases clipped from V and 3 bases from J, the junction kept 10 bases outside the gene matches. Germline CDR1 is SGHTA and CDR2 is FQGNSA. There are 16 residues in the CDR3. The CDR3 protein is CASSPTTGANYNEQFF. CDR3 DNA sequence: TGTGCCAGCAGCCCGACCACAGGGGCGAACTACAATGAGCAGTTCTTC.

This clonotype turned up a few times. The J gene is TRBJ2-2, the V gene TRBV29-1, with D tentatively TRBD1 (6 bases). Trimming cost V 3 bases and J 6 bases, with 11 bases left between them. CDR1 SQVTM and CDR2 ANQGSEA come from the germline V gene. This CDR3 comprises 13 residues. In DNA, the CDR3 is TGCAGCGTTGACTCTGGGGGCCCCGGGGAGCTGTTTTTT. Amino acid sequence: CSVDSGGPGELFF.

This clonotype was seen a handful of times. This rearrangement joins TRBV27 to TRBJ1-1; D might be TRBD1 (5 bases). Germline CDR1 is MNHEY and CDR2 is SMNVEV (reference sequence). This CDR3 spans 15 amino acids. Trimming stripped 5 bases from V and 1 base from J, with 14 bases between. The CDR3 nucleotides read TGTGCCAGCAGTCCCCAACCGGGGGGGAACACTGAAGCTTTCTTT. The encoded protein is CASSPQPGGNTEAFF.

The V gene is TRBV9, the J gene TRBJ2-1; 7 nucleotides match TRBD2. The CDR3 has 14 residues. V shed 0 bases and J 12 bases; nucleotides not matched to a gene: 9. Per the germline V gene, CDR1 is SGDLS and CDR2 is YYNGEE. CDR3 amino acids: CASSVESIGRGQFF. The CDR3 nucleotides are TGTGCCAGCAGCGTAGAGTCTATAGGGAGGGGGCAGTTCTTC.

In its sample, this clonotype was seen a few times. This rearrangement joins TRBV12-3 or TRBV12-4 to TRBJ1-1, with D tentatively TRBD1 (5 bases). Trimming took 9 bases from V and 2 from J, leaving 16 bases between them. The CDR3 spans 14 residues. The CDR3 sequence: CASYRGAGNTEAFF. The DNA of the CDR3 is TGTGCCAGTTATAGGGGTGCGGGTAACACTGAAGCTTTCTTT.

At least ten counts were recorded for this clonotype. A much bigger clone sits one base away, suggesting this may be a read error. V and J are TRBV20-1 and TRBJ2-7, with 7 bases matching TRBD2. CDR1 and CDR2 (germline): DFQATT, SNEGSKA (reference sequence). J gave up 7 bases and V 6 bases, and 9 bases lay outside the gene matches. The CDR3 loop spans 12 amino acids. The CDR3 spells CSAARGWGEQYF. The CDR3 DNA reads TGCAGTGCCGCGCGGGGGTGGGGAGAGCAGTACTTC.

The chain has TRBV12-3 or TRBV12-4 and TRBJ2-7; D ambiguous. The CDR3 spans 12 residues. V shed 0 bases and J shed 6 bases, with 6 bases lying between them. As DNA, the CDR3 is TGTGCCAGCAGTTTAGCTCTAATCGAGCAGTACTTC. The encoded protein is CASSLALIEQYF.

The chain carries TRBV20-1 and TRBJ2-5; 11 nucleotides agree with TRBD1. Trimming removed 5 bases from V and 11 bases from J; junction bases left unmatched: 7. The CDR3 sequence is 12 residues long. Germline assignment: CDR1 DFQATT and CDR2 SNEGSKA (reference sequence). DNA of the CDR3: TGCAGTGCTCCGTCGGGACAGGGGGAGCAGTACTTC. Protein: CSAPSGQGEQYF.

The V and J genes are TRBV6-1 and TRBJ1-2; 7 bases agree with TRBD1. Germline V gene data show CDR1 as MNHNS and CDR2 as SASEGT. The CDR3 loop spans 15 amino acids. Trimming removed 7 bases from V and 2 bases from J; junction bases left unmatched: 10. CDR3 residues: CASIKAGQTNYGYTF. CDR3 nucleotide sequence: TGTGCCAGCATTAAAGCGGGACAGACCAACTATGGCTACACCTTC.

The chain has TRBV11-2 and TRBJ2-7; D is unclear. This CDR3 has 11 residues. Trimming left V 4 bases short and J 7 bases short, with 8 bases between. Germline loops: CDR1 SGHAT, CDR2 FQNNGV. CDR3 region: CASSSMGEQYF. The DNA of the CDR3 is TGTGCCAGCAGCTCTATGGGGGAGCAGTACTTC.

A few counts support this clonotype. This CDR3 is CASSQDRTGRYNEQYF. DNA for the CDR3: TGTGCCAGCAGCCAAGACCGGACAGGGAGGTACAATGAGCAGTACTTC. The chain is built from TRBV4-2 and TRBJ2-5; 8 nucleotides align to TRBD1. Trimming removed 0 bases from V and 11 bases from J; junction bases left unmatched: 14. The CDR3 has 16 amino acids. CDR1 LGHNA and CDR2 YNFKEQ come from the germline V gene.

The genes are TRBV4-2 and TRBJ1-2; no clear D. The CDR3 runs to 12 residues. The V end was cut by 1 base, the J end by 7 bases, with 7 bases between. Germline CDR1 is LGHNA and CDR2 is YNFKEQ. The CDR3 DNA reads as TGTGCCAGCAGCCAAGCGGAGGGTGGCTACACCTTC. Its protein is CASSQAEGGYTF.

This chain connects TRBV12-3 or TRBV12-4 to TRBJ1-2; D call uncertain. V lost 7 bases, J lost 2 bases, and 11 bases lay in between. CDR3 length: 13 residues. CDR3 in DNA: TGTGCCAGCAACTCTCAGAAAAACTATGGCTACACCTTC. As protein: CASNSQKNYGYTF.

This clonotype was seen more than once but under ten times. The V gene is TRBV20-1, the J gene TRBJ2-7; the match to TRBD2 covers 10 bases. The germline CDR1 and CDR2 sequences are DFQATT and SNEGSKA (reference sequence). The trim removed 4 bases at V and 2 bases at J, leaving 8 bases unmatched. The CDR3 is made up of 15 amino acids. The DNA of the CDR3 is TGCAGTGCTAATCCTGGGACTAGCGAGGCCTACGAGCAGTACTTC. It is translated as CSANPGTSEAYEQYF.

This clonotype was seen a few times. V is TRBV7-8 and J is TRBJ1-6; 7 bases match TRBD1. This CDR3 contains 18 residues. The germline V gene encodes CDR1 SGHVS and CDR2 FQNEAQ. The trim removed 1 base at V and 7 bases at J, leaving 13 bases unmatched. The CDR3 loop is CASSLGGWGQTRNSPLHF. The CDR3 bases are TGTGCCAGCAGCTTAGGAGGTTGGGGACAGACAAGAAATTCACCCCTCCACTTT.

CDR3 sequence reads: CATQDTRTDTQYF. The CDR3 region has the DNA TGTGCCACCCAGGACACCCGAACGGATACGCAGTATTTT. The chain couples TRBV24-1 to TRBJ2-3; D may be TRBD1 (5 bases). Trimming stripped 9 bases from V and 6 bases from J, with 15 bases between. Germline CDR1 KGHDR, CDR2 SFDVKD. This CDR3 comprises 13 residues.

The rearrangement links TRBV7-9 to TRBJ2-5, with D hard to call. The CDR3 is 11 amino acids. Looked up from germline, CDR1 is SEHNR and CDR2 is FQNEAQ (reference sequence). Between the trimmed V and J ends, which lost 10 bases and 3 bases, there was a span of 9 bases. The CDR3 nucleotides are TGTGCCATCCACCCAAAAGAGACCCAGTACTTC. Amino acid sequence: CAIHPKETQYF.